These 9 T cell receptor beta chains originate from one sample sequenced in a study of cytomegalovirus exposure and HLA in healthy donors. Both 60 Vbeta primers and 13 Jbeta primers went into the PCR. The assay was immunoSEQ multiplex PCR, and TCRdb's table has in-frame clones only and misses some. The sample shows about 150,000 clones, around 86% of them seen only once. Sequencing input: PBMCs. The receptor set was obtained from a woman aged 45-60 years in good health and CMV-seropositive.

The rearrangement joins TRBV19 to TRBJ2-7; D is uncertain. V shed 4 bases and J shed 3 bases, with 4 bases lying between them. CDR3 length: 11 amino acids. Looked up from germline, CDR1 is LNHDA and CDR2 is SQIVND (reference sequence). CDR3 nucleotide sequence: TGTGCCAGTAGTAACTACTACGAGCAGTACTTC. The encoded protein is CASSNYYEQYF.

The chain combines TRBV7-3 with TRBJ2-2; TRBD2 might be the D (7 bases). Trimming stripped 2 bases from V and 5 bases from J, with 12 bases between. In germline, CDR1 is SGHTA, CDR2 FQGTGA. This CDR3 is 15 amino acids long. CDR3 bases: TGTGCCAGCAGCTTAGCGGGGGCTGGAACCGGGGAGCTGTTTTTT. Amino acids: CASSLAGAGTGELFF.

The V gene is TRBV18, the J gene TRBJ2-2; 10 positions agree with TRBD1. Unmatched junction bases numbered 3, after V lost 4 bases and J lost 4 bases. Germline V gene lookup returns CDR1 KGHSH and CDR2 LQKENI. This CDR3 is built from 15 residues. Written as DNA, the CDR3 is TGTGCCAGCTCACACGGGACAGGGGCCACCGGGGAGCTGTTTTTT. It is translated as CASSHGTGATGELFF. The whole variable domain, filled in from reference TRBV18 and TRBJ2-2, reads NAGVMQNPRHLVRRRGQEARLRCSPMKGHSHVYWYRQLPEEGLKFMVYLQKENIIDESGMPKERFSAEFPKEGPSILRIQQVVRGDSAAYFCASSHGTGATGELFFGEGSRLTVL.

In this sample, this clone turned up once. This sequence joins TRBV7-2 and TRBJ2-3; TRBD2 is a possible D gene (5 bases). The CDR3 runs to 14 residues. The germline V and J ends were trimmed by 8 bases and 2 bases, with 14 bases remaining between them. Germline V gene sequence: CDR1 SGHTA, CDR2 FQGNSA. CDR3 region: CASSEHRDTDTQYF. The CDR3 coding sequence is TGTGCCAGCTCGGAGCACCGGGACACAGATACGCAGTATTTT.

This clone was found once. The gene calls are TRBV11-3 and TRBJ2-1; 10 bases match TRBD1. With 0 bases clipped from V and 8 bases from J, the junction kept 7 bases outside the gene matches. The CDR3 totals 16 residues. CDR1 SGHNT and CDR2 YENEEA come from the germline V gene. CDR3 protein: CASSLDSGQGLYEQFF. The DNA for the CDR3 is TGTGCCAGCAGCTTAGATTCGGGACAGGGGTTGTATGAGCAGTTCTTC.

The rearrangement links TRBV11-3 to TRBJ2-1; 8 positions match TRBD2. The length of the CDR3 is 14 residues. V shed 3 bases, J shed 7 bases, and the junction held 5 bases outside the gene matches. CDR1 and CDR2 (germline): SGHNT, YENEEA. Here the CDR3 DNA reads TGTGCCAGCAGCTTGGGTGGCGGGAGGAATGAGCAGTTCTTC. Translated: CASSLGGGRNEQFF.

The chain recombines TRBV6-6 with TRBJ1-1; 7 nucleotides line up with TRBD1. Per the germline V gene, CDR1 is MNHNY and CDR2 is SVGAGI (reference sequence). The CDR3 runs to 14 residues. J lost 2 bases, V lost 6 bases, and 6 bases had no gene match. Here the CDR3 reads CASRGDRANTEAFF. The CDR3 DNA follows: TGTGCCAGCAGGGGAGACAGGGCCAACACTGAAGCTTTCTTT.

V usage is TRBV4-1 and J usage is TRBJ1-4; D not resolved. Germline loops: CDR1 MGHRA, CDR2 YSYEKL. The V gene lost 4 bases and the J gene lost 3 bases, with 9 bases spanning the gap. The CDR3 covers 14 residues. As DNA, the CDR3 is TGCGCCAGCAGCCCCCGGGTCTCTAATGAAAAACTGTTTTTT. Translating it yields CASSPRVSNEKLFF.

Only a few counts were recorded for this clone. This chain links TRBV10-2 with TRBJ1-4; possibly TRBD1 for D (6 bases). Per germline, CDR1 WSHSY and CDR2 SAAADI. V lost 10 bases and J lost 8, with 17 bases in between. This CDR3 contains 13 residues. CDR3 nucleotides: TGCGCCACCTCGGGGGGCCGCGGGGAAAAACTGTTTTTT. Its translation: CATSGGRGEKLFF.